Below, one T cell receptor beta chain is given with its context. This CDR3 comprises 15 residues. Germline values: CDR1 MNHEY, CDR2 SVGAGI. Germline trimming cut 7 bases from V and 11 bases from J; bases unmatched to any gene: 13. Libraries were prepared by immunoSEQ multiplex PCR; TCRdb keeps only in-frame clonotypes and omits some of them. The sample holds about 240,000 clones, 85% to 90% seen once. This specimen belongs to a study of blood T cell repertoires in COVID-19. The sequence came from a woman aged 70-85 years with active or convalescent COVID-19. The sample consisted of peripheral blood. The chain couples TRBV6-5 to TRBJ1-6, with 8 nucleotides matching TRBD1. The DNA for the CDR3 is TGTGCCAGCACCCAAGGTACAGGGGGGAAGACACCCCTCCACTTT. This encodes CASTQGTGGKTPLHF.